Below, 32 T cell receptor beta chains from the same sample are listed, as sequenced in a study of blood T cell repertoires in COVID-19. Some clones are missing from TCRdb's copy, which holds only in-frame ones; the method was immunoSEQ multiplex PCR. The sample lists about 200,000 clones, approximately 94% occurring once. Sequencing was carried out using peripheral blood. The origin of the receptors is a man younger than 45 with COVID-19, enrolled during active disease.

CDR3 nucleotide sequence: TGTGCCAGCAGTTTCGGACTAGCGGGGGGCGGAGGGGAGACCCAGTACTTC. Protein: CASSFGLAGGGGETQYF. The chain carries TRBV5-4 and TRBJ2-5; 14 nucleotides line up with TRBD2. Germline CDR1 SGHNT, CDR2 YYREEE (reference sequence). This CDR3 has 17 residues. The V gene end was trimmed by 5 bases and the J gene end by 5 bases; junction bases not matched to a gene: 11. The full variable domain, its missing parts supplied by reference TRBV5-4 and TRBJ2-5, is ETGVTQSPTHLIKTRGQQVTLRCSSQSGHNTVSWYQQALGQGPQFIFQYYREEENGRGNFPPRFSGLQFPNYSSELNVNALELDDSALYLCASSFGLAGGGGETQYFGPGTRLLVL.

The J gene is TRBJ2-7, the V gene TRBV11-2, with TRBD1 matching over 9 bases. Trimming at V came to 5 bases and at J to 5 bases, leaving 10 bases not matched to a gene. The germline gives CDR1 SGHAT, CDR2 FQNNGV. The CDR3 spans 15 residues. CDR3 in amino acids: CASSTRDRAWHEQYF. CDR3 nucleotides: TGTGCCAGCAGCACGCGGGACAGGGCATGGCACGAGCAGTACTTC.

The V gene is TRBV7-2, the J gene TRBJ1-5, with D possibly TRBD1 on 6 matching bases. The CDR3 has 17 amino acids. Germline CDR1 is SGHTA and CDR2 is FQGNSA. V lost 5 bases and J lost 3, with 20 bases in between. CDR3 in DNA: TGTGCCAGCAGCCCTGTAGGGGGTCGGGATAACAATCAGCCCCAGCATTTT. Its translation is CASSPVGGRDNNQPQHF.

CDR3 DNA sequence: TGTGCCAGCAGCTCAGGGACTAGCGGGGGGGGCGAGCAGTACTTC. Amino acid sequence: CASSSGTSGGGEQYF. The chain employs TRBV5-4 and TRBJ2-7; TRBD2 aligns across 16 bases. Unmatched junction bases numbered 3, after V lost 3 bases and J lost 6 bases. The CDR3 covers 15 residues. Germline CDR1 and CDR2: SGHNT and YYREEE (reference sequence). The variable domain in full, completed from reference TRBV5-4 and TRBJ2-7, reads ETGVTQSPTHLIKTRGQQVTLRCSSQSGHNTVSWYQQALGQGPQFIFQYYREEENGRGNFPPRFSGLQFPNYSSELNVNALELDDSALYLCASSSGTSGGGEQYFGPGTRLTVT.

This chain links TRBV19 with TRBJ1-5; D is unclear. This CDR3 spans 14 amino acids. CDR1 LNHDA and CDR2 SQIVND come from the germline V gene (reference sequence). The V gene lost 1 base and the J gene lost 4 bases, with 8 bases spanning the gap. Written as DNA, the CDR3 is TGTGCCAGTAGTATAGCGTCCGGGAATCAGCCCCAGCATTTT. It translates to CASSIASGNQPQHF. Full variable domain (outside the CDR3, taken from reference TRBV19 and TRBJ1-5): DGGITQSPKYLFRKEGQNVTLSCEQNLNHDAMYWYRQDPGQGLRLIYYSQIVNDFQKGDIAEGYSVSREKKESFPLTVTSAQKNPTAFYLCASSIASGNQPQHFGDGTRLSIL.

The chain carries TRBV5-1 and TRBJ1-4; TRBD1 might be the D (6 bases). This CDR3 spans 15 amino acids. Germline CDR1 reads SGHRS; CDR2 reads YFSETQ. V dropped 4 bases and J dropped 7 bases, with 17 bases sitting between them. In DNA form, the CDR3 reads TGCGCCAGCAGCGCATCAGGGGTTCGTGTTGAAAAACTGTTTTTT. Translating it yields CASSASGVRVEKLFF.

The chain has TRBV5-4 and TRBJ2-5; maybe TRBD2 (6 bases). Trimming pared 3 bases from V and 1 base from J, leaving 10 bases between. The CDR3 loop spans 14 amino acids. CDR1 and CDR2 from the germline V gene are SGHNT and YYREEE (reference sequence). The CDR3 DNA sequence: TGTGCCAGCAGCTCAGGACTATTCCAAGAGACCCAGTACTTC. Residues: CASSSGLFQETQYF. Combining the CDR3 with reference TRBV5-4 and TRBJ2-5 gives the whole variable domain ETGVTQSPTHLIKTRGQQVTLRCSSQSGHNTVSWYQQALGQGPQFIFQYYREEENGRGNFPPRFSGLQFPNYSSELNVNALELDDSALYLCASSSGLFQETQYFGPGTRLLVL.

The CDR3: CASSQDGVGQGGGYTF. CDR3 nucleotide sequence: TGCGCCAGCAGCCAAGATGGTGTCGGCCAGGGAGGGGGCTACACCTTC. The rearrangement uses TRBV4-1 and TRBJ1-2; a possible D gene is TRBD1 (5 bases). Per the germline V gene, CDR1 is MGHRA and CDR2 is YSYEKL. The CDR3 extends over 16 amino acids. The germline V and J ends were trimmed by 0 bases and 8 bases, with 19 bases remaining between them.

The chain employs TRBV5-1 and TRBJ2-7, with D possibly being TRBD1 (6 bases). This CDR3 has 13 residues. Germline CDR1 and CDR2: SGHRS and YFSETQ. Trimming removed 5 bases from V and 0 bases from J, with 9 bases in between. The CDR3 nucleotides read TGCGCCAGCAGTCGGGACAACTCCTACGAGCAGTACTTC. As protein: CASSRDNSYEQYF.

The chain carries TRBV19 and TRBJ2-7; TRBD1 aligns across 8 bases. Germline V CDR1 and CDR2: LNHDA, SQIVND (reference sequence). V lost 7 bases to trimming and J lost 0 bases; unmatched junction nucleotides: 5. CDR3 size: 14 residues. The CDR3 is CASKGTGVSYEQYF. CDR3 bases: TGTGCCAGTAAGGGGACAGGAGTCTCCTACGAGCAGTACTTC. Complete variable domain (other parts from reference TRBV19 and TRBJ2-7): DGGITQSPKYLFRKEGQNVTLSCEQNLNHDAMYWYRQDPGQGLRLIYYSQIVNDFQKGDIAEGYSVSREKKESFPLTVTSAQKNPTAFYLCASKGTGVSYEQYFGPGTRLTVT.

V gene TRBV9 combines with J gene TRBJ1-1; 7 bases map to TRBD1. The trim removed 0 bases at V and 6 bases at J, leaving 14 bases unmatched. CDR1 and CDR2 from the germline V gene are SGDLS and YYNGEE. The CDR3 totals 17 residues. CDR3 region: CASSVGVTGNRGPEAFF. In DNA, the CDR3 is TGTGCCAGCAGCGTAGGAGTTACGGGGAACAGGGGCCCTGAAGCTTTCTTT.

V and J are TRBV5-1 and TRBJ2-1; TRBD1 matches 7 bases. Germline V gene data show CDR1 as SGHRS and CDR2 as YFSETQ. The CDR3 loop spans 15 amino acids. The trim removed 4 bases at V and 8 bases at J, leaving 12 bases unmatched. The CDR3 nucleotides read TGCGCCAGCAGCCGACGACAGGGCCAAAACCATGAGCAGTTCTTC. Protein sequence: CASSRRQGQNHEQFF.

The V gene is TRBV11-3, the J gene TRBJ2-2, with 7 bases aligning to TRBD1. CDR1 and CDR2 (germline): SGHNT, YENEEA. The CDR3 loop spans 14 amino acids. The J segment lost 5 bases and the V segment lost 5 bases, leaving 5 bases of the junction unmatched. The CDR3 nucleotides are TGTGCCAGCAGCCCGACAGGGAGAACCGGGGAGCTGTTTTTT. Translated, it gives CASSPTGRTGELFF.

The CDR3 is CAWSAEAALPSNYGYTF. The CDR3 nucleotides are TGTGCCTGGAGTGCGGAGGCCGCCCTCCCCTCTAACTATGGCTACACCTTC. The V call is TRBV30, the J call TRBJ1-2, with unresolved D. The ends were cut back, 1 base at V and 0 bases at J, with 18 bases in the middle. Germline V gives CDR1 GTSNPN, CDR2 SVGIG (reference sequence). CDR3 length: 17 amino acids.

This chain links TRBV24-1 with TRBJ1-5; D unclear. In germline, CDR1 is KGHDR, CDR2 SFDVKD. This CDR3 is 13 amino acids long. With 4 bases removed from V and 11 bases from J, the gap between germline ends came to 14 bases. The CDR3 coding sequence is TGTGCCACCAGTGACGCATCCGAGTCGGCCCAGCATTTT. Its protein product is CATSDASESAQHF.

In nucleotides, the CDR3 is TGTGCCAGCAGCTCTACCCGCGGGGACAAAAACATTCAGTACTTC. This sequence encodes CASSSTRGDKNIQYF. The rearrangement uses TRBV7-9 and TRBJ2-4; possibly TRBD2 for D (6 bases). The CDR3 is made up of 15 amino acids. V shed 4 bases and J shed 3 bases, with 13 bases lying between them. Germline V lookup: CDR1 SEHNR, CDR2 FQNEAQ (reference sequence).

The J gene is TRBJ2-5, the V gene TRBV3-1 (or the pseudogene TRBV3-2); 11 nucleotides align to TRBD2. V shed 0 bases and J 4 bases; nucleotides not matched to a gene: 10. The CDR3 is 18 residues long. Looked up from germline, CDR1 is LGHDT and CDR2 is YNNKEL (reference sequence). The CDR3 coding sequence is TGTGCCAGCAGCCAAGATAGGCTAGCGGGGGGACGGTCAGAGACCCAGTACTTC. It yields the protein CASSQDRLAGGRSETQYF.

The chain is built from TRBV27 and TRBJ2-7; 11 bases match TRBD1. The CDR3 consists of 14 residues. Per the germline V gene, CDR1 is MNHEY and CDR2 is SMNVEV (reference sequence). The trim removed 4 bases at V and 5 bases at J, leaving 4 bases unmatched. This CDR3 reads CASSSGTGGDEQYF. The CDR3 DNA reads TGTGCCAGCAGTTCCGGGACAGGGGGAGACGAGCAGTACTTC.

The table lists this clone with a count of one. This chain joins TRBV11-3 and TRBJ1-4; 7 bases are a match to TRBD1. The CDR3 is made up of 11 amino acids. Trimming at V came to 6 bases and at J to 10 bases, leaving 2 bases not matched to a gene. The germline gives CDR1 SGHNT, CDR2 YENEEA. The CDR3 is CASSWDRKLFF. As DNA, the CDR3 is TGTGCCAGCAGTTGGGACAGAAAACTGTTTTTT.

The V and J genes are TRBV5-1 and TRBJ2-7, with D possibly being TRBD2 (6 bases). V was trimmed by 3 bases and J by 4 bases, leaving 17 bases between them. The CDR3 spans 15 residues. Germline CDR1 is SGHRS and CDR2 is YFSETQ. For the CDR3, the DNA is TGCGCCAGCAGCTCTGGGACTGGGAGCCTATACGAGCAGTACTTC. This sequence encodes CASSSGTGSLYEQYF.

The rearrangement joins TRBV5-1 to TRBJ2-5; TRBD2 matches at 7 bases. The CDR3 sequence is 14 residues long. V shed 2 bases, J shed 2 bases, and the junction held 3 bases outside the gene matches. CDR1 and CDR2 from the germline V gene are SGHRS and YFSETQ. This CDR3 is CASSFLGGQETQYF. Written as DNA, the CDR3 is TGCGCCAGCAGCTTCCTCGGGGGGCAAGAGACCCAGTACTTC.

This clone was recorded a few times. V is TRBV6-1 and J is TRBJ2-1, with 9 positions matching TRBD1. Germline V lookup: CDR1 MNHNS, CDR2 SASEGT. The ends lost 2 bases at V and 3 bases at J; junction bases unmatched: 8. The CDR3 runs 17 residues. CDR3 bases: TGTGCCAGCAGTGAAACGTTAAGGGACAGGGTCTACAATGAGCAGTTCTTC. Residues: CASSETLRDRVYNEQFF.

The chain employs TRBV29-1 and TRBJ2-6, with TRBD1 identical over 8 bases. CDR1 SQVTM and CDR2 ANQGSEA come from the germline V gene. This CDR3 region has 15 residues. Trimming at V came to 6 bases and at J to 1 base, leaving 5 bases not matched to a gene. In DNA form, the CDR3 reads TGCAGCGTCGGACAGGGCGAGTCTGGGGCCAACGTCCTGACTTTC. Protein: CSVGQGESGANVLTF.

This rearrangement joins TRBV5-1 to TRBJ2-1; 11 bases line up with TRBD2. This CDR3 has 15 amino acids. The V gene's germline CDR1 is SGHRS and CDR2 YFSETQ. With 2 bases clipped from V and 9 bases from J, the junction kept 7 bases outside the gene matches. The CDR3 bases are TGCGCCAGCAGCTTAACCGGGACTAGCGGCGGTGAGCAGTTCTTC. Translation gives CASSLTGTSGGEQFF.

The chain is built from TRBV5-4 and TRBJ2-5; 7 bases align to TRBD2. The V segment lost 2 bases and the J segment 2 bases; nucleotides outside the gene matches: 3. CDR1 SGHNT and CDR2 YYREEE come from the germline V gene (reference sequence). The CDR3 is made up of 14 amino acids. CDR3 sequence reads: CASSFERGQETQYF. The CDR3 DNA sequence: TGTGCCAGCAGCTTTGAGCGGGGACAAGAGACCCAGTACTTC.

V gene TRBV30 combines with J gene TRBJ2-1, with TRBD1 as a possible D gene (6 bases). CDR3 size: 12 residues. V was clipped by 3 bases and J by 6 bases, with 9 bases between them. CDR1 and CDR2 (germline): GTSNPN, SVGIG (reference sequence). CDR3 in amino acids: CAWSTGFNEQFF. CDR3 nucleotide sequence: TGTGCCTGGAGCACAGGGTTCAATGAGCAGTTCTTC. The full variable domain, rest sourced from reference TRBV30 and TRBJ2-1, is SQTIHQWPATLVQPVGSPLSLECTVEGTSNPNLYWYRQAAGRGLQLLFYSVGIGQISSEVPQNLSASRPQDRQFILSSKKLLLSDSGFYLCAWSTGFNEQFFGPGTRLTVL.

The CDR3 reads CASSPRQDQPQHF. DNA of the CDR3: TGTGCCAGCTCACCACGTCAGGATCAGCCCCAGCATTTT. The chain links TRBV18 to TRBJ1-5; D call uncertain. The CDR3 has 13 amino acids. The V gene's germline CDR1 is KGHSH and CDR2 LQKENI. V lost 1 base and J lost 5, with 6 bases in between.

The gene calls are TRBV12-5 and TRBJ2-1; 11 positions agree with TRBD2. CDR1 is LGHNT and CDR2 is FRNRAP in the germline V gene. CDR3 size: 20 residues. The trim removed 3 bases at V and 0 bases at J, leaving 13 bases unmatched. The CDR3: CASGFPPGTSGPSSYNEQFF. CDR3 DNA: TGTGCTAGTGGTTTTCCCCCCGGGACTAGCGGTCCGAGCTCCTACAATGAGCAGTTCTTC.

This chain uses TRBV9 with TRBJ2-7; 10 nucleotides match TRBD1. CDR1 is SGDLS and CDR2 is YYNGEE in the germline V gene. V lost 0 bases, J lost 0 bases, and 6 bases stayed unmatched. The CDR3 runs to 17 residues. CDR3 in amino acids: CASSVGTGGSLSYEQYF. The CDR3 DNA reads as TGTGCCAGCAGCGTAGGGACAGGGGGTTCTCTCTCCTACGAGCAGTACTTC.

This chain connects TRBV4-2 to TRBJ1-1; D unresolved. Per germline, CDR1 LGHNA and CDR2 YNFKEQ. The germline V and J ends were trimmed by 0 bases and 5 bases, with 7 bases remaining between them. This CDR3 is 13 amino acids long. The CDR3 bases are TGTGCCAGCAGCCAAGACAGGTTGACTGAAGCTTTCTTT. Translated, it gives CASSQDRLTEAFF.

V gene TRBV4-1 combines with J gene TRBJ1-5; perhaps TRBD1 as D (5 bases). The CDR3 is 16 amino acids. CDR1 MGHRA and CDR2 YSYEKL come from the germline V gene. V shed 2 bases and J shed 0 bases, with 11 bases lying between them. The CDR3 sequence: CASSQYGAASNQPQHF. In DNA, the CDR3 is TGCGCCAGCAGCCAATATGGGGCGGCTAGCAATCAGCCCCAGCATTTT.

The CDR3 sequence: CASSQDGSLAGLDTQYF. The CDR3 region has the DNA TGCGCCAGCAGCCAAGACGGGAGTCTAGCGGGGTTGGATACGCAGTATTTT. V gene TRBV4-1 combines with J gene TRBJ2-3, with TRBD2 matching over 9 bases. CDR1 and CDR2 from the germline V gene are MGHRA and YSYEKL. The trim removed 0 bases at V and 6 bases at J, leaving 10 bases unmatched. The length of the CDR3 is 17 residues.